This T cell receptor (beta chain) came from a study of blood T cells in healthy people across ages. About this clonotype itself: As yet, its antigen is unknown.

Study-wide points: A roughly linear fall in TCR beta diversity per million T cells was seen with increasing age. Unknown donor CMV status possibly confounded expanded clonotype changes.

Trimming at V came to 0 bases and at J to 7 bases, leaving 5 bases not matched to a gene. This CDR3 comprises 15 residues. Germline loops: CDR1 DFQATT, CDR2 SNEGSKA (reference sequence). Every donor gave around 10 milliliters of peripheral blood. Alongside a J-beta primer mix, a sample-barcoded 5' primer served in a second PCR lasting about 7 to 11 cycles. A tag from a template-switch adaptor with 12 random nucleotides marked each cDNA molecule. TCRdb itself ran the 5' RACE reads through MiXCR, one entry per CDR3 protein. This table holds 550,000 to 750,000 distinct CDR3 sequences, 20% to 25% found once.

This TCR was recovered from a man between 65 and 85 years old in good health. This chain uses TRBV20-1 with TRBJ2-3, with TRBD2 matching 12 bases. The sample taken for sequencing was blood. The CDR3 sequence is CSARDRTSGIYTQYF. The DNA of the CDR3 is TGCAGTGCTAGAGATAGGACTAGCGGGATTTATACGCAGTATTTT.